There are a few counts of the clone carrying this T cell receptor beta chain. This specimen belongs to a study of human T cells and chemical hapten exposure. Study in general: Reading of the patch tests, which applied 0.01% DPC to the upper back, occurred at 6 days.

Described time point: patch test 2, 6 weeks after DPC sensitization. Documented treatment: therapeutic diphenylcyclopropenone sensitization with weekly scalp DPC. Germline V CDR1 and CDR2: SGHKS, YYEKEE (reference sequence). This CDR3 comprises 13 residues. The V gene lost 2 bases and the J gene lost 12 bases, with 15 bases spanning the gap. In TCRdb, the RACE reads were re-called with MiXCR into one record per CDR3 protein. The sample contains over 130,000 distinct CDR3 sequences, 10% to 15% of which appear only once. Material: whole blood, obtained in connection with sensitization to the hapten diphenylcyclopropenone (DPC). This chain joins TRBV5-5 and TRBJ2-1, with D unresolved. The receptor comes from a woman aged 45-65 years with alopecia areata. Some clones in this sample may be carry-over from other donors' samples. The CDR3 protein is CASSFTLAPRQFF. The CDR3 coding sequence is TGTGCCAGCAGCTTCACCCTGGCGCCCAGGCAGTTCTTC.